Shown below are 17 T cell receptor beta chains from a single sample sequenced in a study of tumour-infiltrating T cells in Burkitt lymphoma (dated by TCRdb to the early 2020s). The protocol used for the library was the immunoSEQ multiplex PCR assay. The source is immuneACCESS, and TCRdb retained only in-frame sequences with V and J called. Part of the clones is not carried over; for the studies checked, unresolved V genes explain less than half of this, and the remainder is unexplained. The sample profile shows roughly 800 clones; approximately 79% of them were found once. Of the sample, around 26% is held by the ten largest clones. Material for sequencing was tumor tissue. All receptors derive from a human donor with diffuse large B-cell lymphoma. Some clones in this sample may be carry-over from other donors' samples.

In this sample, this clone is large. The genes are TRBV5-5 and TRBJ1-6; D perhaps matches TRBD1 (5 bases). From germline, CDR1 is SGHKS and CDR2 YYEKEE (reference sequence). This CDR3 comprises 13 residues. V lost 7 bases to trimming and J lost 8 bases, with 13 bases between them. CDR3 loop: CASESTVDSPLHF. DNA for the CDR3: TGTGCCAGCGAATCGACAGTTGATTCACCCCTCCACTTT.

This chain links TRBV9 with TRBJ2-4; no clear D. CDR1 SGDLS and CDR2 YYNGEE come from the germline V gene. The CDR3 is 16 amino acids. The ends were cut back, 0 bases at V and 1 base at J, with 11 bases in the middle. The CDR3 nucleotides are TGTGCCAGCAGCGTAGGCGCAGCACTGGCCAAAAACATTCAGTACTTC. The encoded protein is CASSVGAALAKNIQYF.

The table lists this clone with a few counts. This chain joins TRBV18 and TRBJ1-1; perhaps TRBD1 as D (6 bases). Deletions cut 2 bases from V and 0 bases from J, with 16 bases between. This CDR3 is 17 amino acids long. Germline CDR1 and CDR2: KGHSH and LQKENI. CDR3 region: CASSPYGGRIVNTEAFF. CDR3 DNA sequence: TGTGCCAGCTCACCATACGGGGGGCGGATCGTGAACACTGAAGCTTTCTTT.

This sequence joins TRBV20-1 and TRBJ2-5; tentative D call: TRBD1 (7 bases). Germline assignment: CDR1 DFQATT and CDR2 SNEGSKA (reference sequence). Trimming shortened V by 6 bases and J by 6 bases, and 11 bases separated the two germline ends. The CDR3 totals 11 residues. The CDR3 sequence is CSAAGGKTQYF. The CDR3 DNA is TGCAGTGCCGCAGGGGGGAAGACCCAGTACTTC.

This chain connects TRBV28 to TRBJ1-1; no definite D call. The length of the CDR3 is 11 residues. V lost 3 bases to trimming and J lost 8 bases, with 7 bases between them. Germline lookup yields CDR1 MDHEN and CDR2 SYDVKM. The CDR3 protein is CASSFGREAFF. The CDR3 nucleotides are TGTGCCAGCAGTTTTGGGAGGGAAGCTTTCTTT.

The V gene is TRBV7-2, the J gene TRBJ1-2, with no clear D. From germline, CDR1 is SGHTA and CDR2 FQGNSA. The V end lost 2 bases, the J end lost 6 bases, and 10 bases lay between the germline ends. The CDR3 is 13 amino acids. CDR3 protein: CASSLTVADGYTF. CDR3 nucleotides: TGTGCCAGCAGCTTAACGGTAGCGGATGGCTACACCTTC.

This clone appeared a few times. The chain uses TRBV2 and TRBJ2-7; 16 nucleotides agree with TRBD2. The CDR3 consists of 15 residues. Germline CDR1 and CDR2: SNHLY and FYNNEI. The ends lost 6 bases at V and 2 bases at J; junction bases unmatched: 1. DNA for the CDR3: TGTGCCAGCAGGGGGACTAGCGGGGGGGCCTACGAGCAGTACTTC. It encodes CASRGTSGGAYEQYF.

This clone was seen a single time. The CDR3 spells CASSEGGNTEAFF. For the CDR3, the DNA is TGTGCCAGCAGTGAAGGGGGGAACACTGAAGCTTTCTTT. The rearrangement links TRBV25-1 to TRBJ1-1; the D gene is possibly TRBD1 (5 bases). V lost 2 bases and J lost 1, with 5 bases in between. Germline values: CDR1 MGHDK, CDR2 SYGVNS. CDR3 length equals 13 residues.

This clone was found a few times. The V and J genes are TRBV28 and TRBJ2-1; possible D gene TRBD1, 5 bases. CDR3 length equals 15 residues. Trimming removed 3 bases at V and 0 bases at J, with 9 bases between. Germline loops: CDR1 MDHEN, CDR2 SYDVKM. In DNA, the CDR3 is TGTGCCAGCAGTTTCCTAGACAGCTCCTACAATGAGCAGTTCTTC. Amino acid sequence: CASSFLDSSYNEQFF. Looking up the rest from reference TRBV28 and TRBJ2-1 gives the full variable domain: DVKVTQSSRYLVKRTGEKVFLECVQDMDHENMFWYRQDPGLGLRLIYFSYDVKMKEKGDIPEGYSVSREKKERFSLILESASTNQTSMYLCASSFLDSSYNEQFFGPGTRLTVL.

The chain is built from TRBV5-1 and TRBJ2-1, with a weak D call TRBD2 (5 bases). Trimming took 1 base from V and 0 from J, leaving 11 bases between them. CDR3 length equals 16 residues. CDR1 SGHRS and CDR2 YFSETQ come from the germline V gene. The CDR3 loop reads CASSLKIGSSYNEQFF. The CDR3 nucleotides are TGCGCCAGCAGCTTGAAAATAGGGAGCTCCTACAATGAGCAGTTCTTC.

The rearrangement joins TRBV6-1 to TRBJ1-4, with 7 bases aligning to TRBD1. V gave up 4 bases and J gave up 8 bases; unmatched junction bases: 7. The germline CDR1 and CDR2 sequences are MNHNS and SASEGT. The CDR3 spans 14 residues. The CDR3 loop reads CASSVQGVKEKLFF. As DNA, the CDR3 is TGTGCCAGCAGTGTTCAGGGGGTTAAGGAAAAACTGTTTTTT.

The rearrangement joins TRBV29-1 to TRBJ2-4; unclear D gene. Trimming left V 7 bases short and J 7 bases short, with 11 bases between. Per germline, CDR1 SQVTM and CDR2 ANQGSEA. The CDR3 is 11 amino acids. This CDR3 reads CSAGRSNIQYF. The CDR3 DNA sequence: TGCAGCGCCGGACGAAGTAACATTCAGTACTTC.

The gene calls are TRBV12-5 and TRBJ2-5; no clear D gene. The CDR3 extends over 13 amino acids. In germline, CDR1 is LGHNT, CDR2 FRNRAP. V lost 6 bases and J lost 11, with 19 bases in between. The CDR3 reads CASGSQGIAAQYF. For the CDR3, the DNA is TGTGCTAGTGGCTCACAAGGGATTGCGGCTCAGTACTTC.

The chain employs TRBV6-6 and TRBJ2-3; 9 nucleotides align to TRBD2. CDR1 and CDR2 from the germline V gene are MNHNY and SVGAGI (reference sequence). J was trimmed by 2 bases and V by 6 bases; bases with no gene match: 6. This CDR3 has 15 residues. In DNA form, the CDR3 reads TGTGCCAGCAGCGAGACTAGCGGCGCCACAGATACGCAGTATTTT. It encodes CASSETSGATDTQYF.

This CDR3 reads CATSTGQAGQPQHF. The CDR3 DNA sequence: TGTGCCACCAGCACCGGACAGGCGGGGCAGCCCCAGCATTTT. V and J are TRBV15 and TRBJ1-5; 7 nucleotides agree with TRBD1. The V segment lost 4 bases and the J segment 7 bases; nucleotides outside the gene matches: 7. Per the germline V gene, CDR1 is LNHNV and CDR2 is YYDKDF (reference sequence). This CDR3 region has 14 residues.

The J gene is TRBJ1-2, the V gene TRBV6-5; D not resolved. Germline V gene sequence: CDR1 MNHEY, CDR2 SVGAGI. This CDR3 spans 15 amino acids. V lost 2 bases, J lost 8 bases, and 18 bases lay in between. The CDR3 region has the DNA TGTGCCAGCAGTTACCTGGACGGTCTACCGGGCGGCTACACCTTC. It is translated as CASSYLDGLPGGYTF.

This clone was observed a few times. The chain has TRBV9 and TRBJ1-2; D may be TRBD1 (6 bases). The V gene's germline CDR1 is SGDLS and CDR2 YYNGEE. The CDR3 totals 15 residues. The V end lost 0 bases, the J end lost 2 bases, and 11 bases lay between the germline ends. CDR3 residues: CASSVVSGANYGYTF. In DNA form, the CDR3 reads TGTGCCAGCAGCGTAGTATCAGGGGCCAACTATGGCTACACCTTC.